The next 2 T cell receptor beta chains were all read from a single sample in a study of blood T cell repertoires in COVID-19. TCRdb keeps only in-frame clones here, not all; method: immunoSEQ multiplex PCR. The sample consists of some 130,000 clones, more than 90% of them appearing once. The source material was peripheral blood. These receptors were collected from a man in his fifties or sixties with active COVID-19.

This clone was recorded a few times. The chain couples TRBV27 to TRBJ1-2; TRBD1 matches at 7 bases. V shed 3 bases and J 7 bases; nucleotides not matched to a gene: 17. Per the germline V gene, CDR1 is MNHEY and CDR2 is SMNVEV (reference sequence). CDR3 size: 17 residues. CDR3 residues: CASSLGTVGGTLGGYTF. CDR3 DNA sequence: TGTGCCAGCAGTTTGGGGACAGTAGGTGGAACTCTTGGTGGCTACACCTTC.

This chain connects TRBV10-1 to TRBJ2-3, with TRBD2 matching over 7 bases. This CDR3 spans 15 amino acids. Germline V gene lookup returns CDR1 WNHNN and CDR2 SYGVQD (reference sequence). J was trimmed by 4 bases and V by 3 bases; bases with no gene match: 7. The DNA of the CDR3 is TGCGCCAGCAGTGAACGCGGGAGTCTGTCAGATACGCAGTATTTT. It translates to CASSERGSLSDTQYF.